Here is one TCR beta chain with its context. These data come from a study of blood T cell repertoires in COVID-19. As for the study in general: T cells, B-cell-depleted T cells, or PBMCs supplied cDNA or gDNA.

In the original analysis: Cell counts per sample came from amplifying reference gene primers. Clones were sequenced by immunoSEQ multiplex PCR, and TCRdb holds only the in-frame ones, with some missing. V and J calls and clone size are given by that table; D and trimming were obtained from the DNA. Of fewer than 350,000 clones in the sample, under 95% are singletons; the top ten hold 2% to 2.5%. Participants reported their clinical history, and cohort assignment relied on those reports. Per the germline V gene, CDR1 is LNHDA and CDR2 is SQIVND (reference sequence). With 5 bases clipped from V and 7 bases from J, the junction kept 5 bases outside the gene matches. The CDR3 spans 15 residues.

The gene calls are TRBV19 and TRBJ2-1; 13 bases are shared with TRBD2. The receptor was derived from a woman in her 40s with acute COVID-19. Sequenced input: PBMCs or T cells enriched from blood (not recorded which). The CDR3 DNA reads TGTGCCAGTAGTCTACTAGCGGGGGGGCGGAATGAGCAGTTCTTC. It is translated as CASSLLAGGRNEQFF.